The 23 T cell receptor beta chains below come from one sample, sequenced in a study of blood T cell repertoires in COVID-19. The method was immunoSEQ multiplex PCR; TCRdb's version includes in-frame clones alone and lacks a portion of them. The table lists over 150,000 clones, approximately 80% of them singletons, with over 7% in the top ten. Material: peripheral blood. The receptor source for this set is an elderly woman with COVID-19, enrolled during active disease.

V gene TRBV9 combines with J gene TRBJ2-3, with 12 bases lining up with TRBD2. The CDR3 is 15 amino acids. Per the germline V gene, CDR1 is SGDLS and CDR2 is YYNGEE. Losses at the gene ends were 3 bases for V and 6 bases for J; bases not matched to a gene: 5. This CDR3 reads CASSASGRAGDTQYF. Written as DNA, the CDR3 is TGTGCCAGCAGCGCTAGCGGGAGGGCCGGGGATACGCAGTATTTT. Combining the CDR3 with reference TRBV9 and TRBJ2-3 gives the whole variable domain DSGVTQTPKHLITATGQRVTLRCSPRSGDLSVYWYQQSLDQGLQFLIQYYNGEERAKGNILERFSAQQFPDLHSELNLSSLELGDSALYFCASSASGRAGDTQYFGPGTRLTVL.

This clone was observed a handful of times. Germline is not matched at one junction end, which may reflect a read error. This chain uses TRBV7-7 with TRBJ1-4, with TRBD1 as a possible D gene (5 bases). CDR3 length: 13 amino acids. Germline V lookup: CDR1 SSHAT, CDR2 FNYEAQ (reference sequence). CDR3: CASSPGINEKLFF. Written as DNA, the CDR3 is TGTGCTAGCAGCCCAGGGATTAATGAAAAACTGTTTTTT. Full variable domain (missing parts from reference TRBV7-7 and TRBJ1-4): GAGVSQSPRYKVTKRGQDVTLRCDPISSHATLYWYQQALGQGPEFLTYFNYEAQPDKSGLPSDRFSAERPEGSISTLTIQRTEQRDSAMYRCASSPGINEKLFFGSGTQLSVL.

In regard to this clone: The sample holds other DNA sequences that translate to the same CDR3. This CDR3 reads CASSGGADTQYF. The CDR3 DNA reads TGTGCCAGCAGCGGAGGGGCAGATACGCAGTATTTT. V and J are TRBV5-4 and TRBJ2-3; weak D call: TRBD2 (6 bases). V lost 4 bases to trimming and J lost 4 bases, with 7 bases between them. Germline assignment: CDR1 SGHNT and CDR2 YYREEE (reference sequence). This CDR3 region has 12 residues.

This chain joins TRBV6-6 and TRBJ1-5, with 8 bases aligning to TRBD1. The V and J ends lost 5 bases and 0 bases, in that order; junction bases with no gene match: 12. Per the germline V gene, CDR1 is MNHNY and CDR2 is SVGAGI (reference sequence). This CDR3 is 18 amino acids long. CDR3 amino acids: CASSPGQVQVVSNQPQHF. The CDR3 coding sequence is TGTGCCAGCAGTCCGGGACAGGTTCAGGTTGTTAGCAATCAGCCCCAGCATTTT.

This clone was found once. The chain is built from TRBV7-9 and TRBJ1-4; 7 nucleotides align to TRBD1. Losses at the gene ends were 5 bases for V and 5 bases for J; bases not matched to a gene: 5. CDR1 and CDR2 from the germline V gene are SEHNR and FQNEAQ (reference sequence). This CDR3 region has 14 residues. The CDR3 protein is CASSSEQGNEKLFF. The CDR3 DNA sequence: TGTGCCAGCAGCAGTGAACAGGGGAATGAAAAACTGTTTTTT.

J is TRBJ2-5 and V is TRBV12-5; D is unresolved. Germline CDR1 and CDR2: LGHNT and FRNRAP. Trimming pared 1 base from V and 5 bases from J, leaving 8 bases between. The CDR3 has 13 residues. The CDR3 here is CASGLGLEETQYF. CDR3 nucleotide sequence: TGTGCTAGTGGTTTGGGGTTGGAGGAGACCCAGTACTTC.

The CDR3 nucleotides read TGTGCCAGCAGTAGCCCTAGGGGCTACACCTTC. Amino acids: CASSSPRGYTF. The chain is built from TRBV2 and TRBJ1-2; D remains ambiguous. The germline gives CDR1 SNHLY, CDR2 FYNNEI. V lost 5 bases and J lost 8, with 9 bases in between. This CDR3 has 11 residues.

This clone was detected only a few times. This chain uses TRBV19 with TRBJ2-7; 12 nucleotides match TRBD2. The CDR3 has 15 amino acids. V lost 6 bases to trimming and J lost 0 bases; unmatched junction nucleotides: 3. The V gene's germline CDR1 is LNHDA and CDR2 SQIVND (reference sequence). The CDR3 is CASSETSGSSYEQYF. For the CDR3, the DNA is TGTGCCAGTAGCGAGACTAGCGGGAGCTCCTACGAGCAGTACTTC.

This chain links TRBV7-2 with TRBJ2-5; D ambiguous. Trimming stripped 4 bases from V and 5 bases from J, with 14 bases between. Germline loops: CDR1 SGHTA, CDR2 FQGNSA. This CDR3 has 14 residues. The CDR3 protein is CASSYRLAGETQYF. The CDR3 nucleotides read TGTGCCAGCAGCTACCGGTTGGCCGGGGAGACCCAGTACTTC. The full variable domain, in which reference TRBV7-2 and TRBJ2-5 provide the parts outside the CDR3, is GAGVSQSPSNKVTEKGKDVELRCDPISGHTALYWYRQSLGQGLEFLIYFQGNSAPDKSGLPSDRFSAERTGGSVSTLTIQRTQQEDSAVYLCASSYRLAGETQYFGPGTRLLVL.

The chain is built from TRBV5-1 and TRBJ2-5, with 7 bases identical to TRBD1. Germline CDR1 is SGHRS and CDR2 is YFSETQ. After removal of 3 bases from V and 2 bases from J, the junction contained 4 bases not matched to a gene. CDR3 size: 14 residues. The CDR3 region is CASSWDSQQETQYF. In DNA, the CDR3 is TGCGCCAGCAGCTGGGACAGTCAACAAGAGACCCAGTACTTC.

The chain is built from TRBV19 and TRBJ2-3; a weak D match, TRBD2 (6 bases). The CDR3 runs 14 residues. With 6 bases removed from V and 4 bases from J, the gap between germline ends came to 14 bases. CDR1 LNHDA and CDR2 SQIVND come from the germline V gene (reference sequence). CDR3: CASSPLGGADTQYF. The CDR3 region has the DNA TGTGCCAGTAGCCCTCTAGGAGGGGCAGATACGCAGTATTTT.

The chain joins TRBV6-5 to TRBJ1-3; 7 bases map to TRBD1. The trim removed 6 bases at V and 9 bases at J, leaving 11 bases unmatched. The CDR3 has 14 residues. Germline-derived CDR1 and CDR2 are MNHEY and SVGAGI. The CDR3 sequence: CASRQQGETGTIYF. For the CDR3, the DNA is TGTGCCAGCAGGCAGCAGGGGGAGACGGGCACCATATATTTT.

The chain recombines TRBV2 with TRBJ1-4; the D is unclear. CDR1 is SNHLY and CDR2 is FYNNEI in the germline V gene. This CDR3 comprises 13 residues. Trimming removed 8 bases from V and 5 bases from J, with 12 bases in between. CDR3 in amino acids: CASGDNGNEKLFF. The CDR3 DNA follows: TGTGCCAGCGGCGACAATGGGAATGAAAAACTGTTTTTT.

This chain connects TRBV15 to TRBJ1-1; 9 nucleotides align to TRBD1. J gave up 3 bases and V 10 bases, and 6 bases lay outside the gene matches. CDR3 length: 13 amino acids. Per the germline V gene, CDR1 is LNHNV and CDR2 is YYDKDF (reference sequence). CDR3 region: CANTGGRDTEAFF. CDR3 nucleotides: TGTGCCAATACAGGGGGCAGGGACACTGAAGCTTTCTTT.

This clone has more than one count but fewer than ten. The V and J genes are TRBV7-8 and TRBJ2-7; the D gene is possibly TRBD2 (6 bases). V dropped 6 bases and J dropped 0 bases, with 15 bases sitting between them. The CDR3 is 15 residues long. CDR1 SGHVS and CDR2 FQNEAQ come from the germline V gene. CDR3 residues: CASSGRRELSYEQYF. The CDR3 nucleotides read TGTGCCAGCAGTGGGAGGCGTGAACTCTCCTACGAGCAGTACTTC. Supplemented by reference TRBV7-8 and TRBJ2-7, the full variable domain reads GAGVSQSPRYKVAKRGQDVALRCDPISGHVSLFWYQQALGQGPEFLTYFQNEAQLDKSGLPSDRFFAERPEGSVSTLKIQRTQQEDSAVYLCASSGRRELSYEQYFGPGTRLTVT.

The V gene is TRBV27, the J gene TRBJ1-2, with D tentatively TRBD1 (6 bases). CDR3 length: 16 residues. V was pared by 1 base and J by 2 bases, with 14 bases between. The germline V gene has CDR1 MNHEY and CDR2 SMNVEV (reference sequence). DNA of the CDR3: TGTGCCAGCAGTTTATTGGGACAAAATACAAACTATGGCTACACCTTC. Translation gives CASSLLGQNTNYGYTF.

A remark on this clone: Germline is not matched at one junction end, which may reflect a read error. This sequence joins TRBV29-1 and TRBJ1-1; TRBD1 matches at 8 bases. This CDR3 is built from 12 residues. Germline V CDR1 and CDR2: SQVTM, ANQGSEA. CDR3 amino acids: CSVGQGDTEAFF. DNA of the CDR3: TGCAGTGTTGGACAGGGAGACACTGAAGCTTTCTTT.

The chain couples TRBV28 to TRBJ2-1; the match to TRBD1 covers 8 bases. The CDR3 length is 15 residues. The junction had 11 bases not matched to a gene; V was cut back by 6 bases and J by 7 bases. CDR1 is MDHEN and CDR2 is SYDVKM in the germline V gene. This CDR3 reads CASSSGQGNSNEQFF. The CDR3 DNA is TGTGCCAGCAGCTCAGGACAGGGTAATAGTAATGAGCAGTTCTTC. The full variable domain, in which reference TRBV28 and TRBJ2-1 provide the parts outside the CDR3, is DVKVTQSSRYLVKRTGEKVFLECVQDMDHENMFWYRQDPGLGLRLIYFSYDVKMKEKGDIPEGYSVSREKKERFSLILESASTNQTSMYLCASSSGQGNSNEQFFGPGTRLTVL.

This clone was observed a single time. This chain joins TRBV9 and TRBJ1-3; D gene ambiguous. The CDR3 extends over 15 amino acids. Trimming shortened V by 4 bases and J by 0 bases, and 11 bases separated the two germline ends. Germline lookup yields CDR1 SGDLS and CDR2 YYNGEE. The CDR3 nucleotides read TGTGCCAGCAGCTCCCTCGGTGACTCTGGAAACACCATATATTTT. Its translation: CASSSLGDSGNTIYF.

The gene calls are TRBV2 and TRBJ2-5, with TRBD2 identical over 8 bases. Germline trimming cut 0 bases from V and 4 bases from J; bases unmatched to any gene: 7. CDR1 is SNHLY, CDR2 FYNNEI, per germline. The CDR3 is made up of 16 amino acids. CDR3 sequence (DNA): TGTGCCAGCAGTGAAGCGCCGCGAGCGGGAGCAGAGACCCAGTACTTC. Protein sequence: CASSEAPRAGAETQYF.

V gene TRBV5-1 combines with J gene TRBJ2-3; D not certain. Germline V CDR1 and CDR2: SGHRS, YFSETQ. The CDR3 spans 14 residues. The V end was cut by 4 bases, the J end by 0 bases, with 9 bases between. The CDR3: CASSIEDSTDTQYF. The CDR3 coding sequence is TGCGCCAGCAGCATAGAGGATAGCACAGATACGCAGTATTTT.

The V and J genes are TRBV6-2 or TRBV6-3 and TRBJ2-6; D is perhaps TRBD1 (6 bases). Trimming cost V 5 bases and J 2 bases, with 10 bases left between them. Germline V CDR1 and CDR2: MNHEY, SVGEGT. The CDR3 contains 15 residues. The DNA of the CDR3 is TGTGCCAGCAGTACTTCAGGGGCTGGGGCCAACGTCCTGACTTTC. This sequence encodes CASSTSGAGANVLTF.

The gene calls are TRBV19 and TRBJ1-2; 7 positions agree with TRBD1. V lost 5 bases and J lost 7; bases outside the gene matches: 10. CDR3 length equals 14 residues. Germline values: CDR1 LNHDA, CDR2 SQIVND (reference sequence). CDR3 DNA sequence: TGTGCCAGTAGTGTCGAAGGGACAGTAGGTGGCTACACCTTC. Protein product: CASSVEGTVGGYTF. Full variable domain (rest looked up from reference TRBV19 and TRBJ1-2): DGGITQSPKYLFRKEGQNVTLSCEQNLNHDAMYWYRQDPGQGLRLIYYSQIVNDFQKGDIAEGYSVSREKKESFPLTVTSAQKNPTAFYLCASSVEGTVGGYTFGSGTRLTVV.